This entry concerns a single T cell receptor (beta chain). Its antigen is still unknown. With 2 bases removed from V and 7 bases from J, the gap between germline ends came to 19 bases. This CDR3 spans 15 amino acids. This specimen belongs to a study of shared clonotypes between healthy human individuals. Study-wide context: CD4 naive cells filled three plates per donor, CD4 memory three, CD8 naive two and CD8 memory one.

General study results and limits: In a few donors, approximately 5% of naive CD4 clonotypes appeared in common. Clonotypes which were not shared had lower generation probabilities than clonotypes that all four donors shared.

The data were produced by immunoSEQ multiplex PCR, yet TCRdb's version contains in-frame clones alone and is incomplete. In the table there are about 2.4 million clones, 90% to 95% of which are singletons. The donors, healthy adults who were HIV-negative, had experienced no recent acute infections or vaccinations. This clonotype originated in a man between 18 and 29 years old in good health. Some clones in this sample may be carry-over from other donors' samples. The sample comprised naive CD4+ T cells from PBMCs. The subset here: CD45RA+ positively selected. This sequence joins TRBV5-3 and TRBJ2-7; D unresolved. TRBV5-3 is classed as an ORF, of uncertain function. This CDR3 is CARSLIIGPLPEQYF. In nucleotides, the CDR3 is TGTGCCAGAAGCTTAATAATCGGTCCTTTACCGGAGCAGTACTTC.